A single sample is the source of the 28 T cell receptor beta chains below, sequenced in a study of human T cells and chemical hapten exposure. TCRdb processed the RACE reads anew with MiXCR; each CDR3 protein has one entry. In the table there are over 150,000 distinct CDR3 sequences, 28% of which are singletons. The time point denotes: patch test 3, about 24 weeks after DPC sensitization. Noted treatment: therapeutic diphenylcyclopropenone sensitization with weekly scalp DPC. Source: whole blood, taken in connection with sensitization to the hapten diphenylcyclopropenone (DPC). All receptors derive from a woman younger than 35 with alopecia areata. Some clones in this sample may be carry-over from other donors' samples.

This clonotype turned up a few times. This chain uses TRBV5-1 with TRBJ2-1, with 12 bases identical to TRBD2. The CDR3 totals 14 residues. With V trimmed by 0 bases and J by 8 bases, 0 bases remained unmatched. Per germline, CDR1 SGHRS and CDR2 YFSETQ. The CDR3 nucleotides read TGCGCCAGCAGCTTGGGACTAGCGGGAGATGAGCAGTTCTTC. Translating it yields CASSLGLAGDEQFF.

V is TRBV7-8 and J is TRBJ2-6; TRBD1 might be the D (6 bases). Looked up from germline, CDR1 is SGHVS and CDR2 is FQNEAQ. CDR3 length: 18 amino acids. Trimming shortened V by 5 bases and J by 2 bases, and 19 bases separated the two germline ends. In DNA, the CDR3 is TGTGCCAGCAGCCCCCGTGACAGGTTAAGGACTGGGGCCAACGTCCTGACTTTC. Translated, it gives CASSPRDRLRTGANVLTF.

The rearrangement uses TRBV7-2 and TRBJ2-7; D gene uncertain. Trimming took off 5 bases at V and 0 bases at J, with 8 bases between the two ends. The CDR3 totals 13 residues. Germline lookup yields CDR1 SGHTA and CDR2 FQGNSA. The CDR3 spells CASSGSSSYEQYF. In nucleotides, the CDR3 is TGTGCCAGCAGCGGTTCAAGCTCCTACGAGCAGTACTTC.

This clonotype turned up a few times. CDR3 sequence (DNA): TGTGCCAGTAGTGGGGACAGGCGCTCCTACAATGAGCAGTTCTTC. Encoded protein: CASSGDRRSYNEQFF. This chain uses TRBV19 with TRBJ2-1, with 8 bases fitting TRBD1. The CDR3 is made up of 15 amino acids. From germline, CDR1 is LNHDA and CDR2 SQIVND (reference sequence). The V and J ends lost 5 bases and 0 bases, in that order; junction bases with no gene match: 3.

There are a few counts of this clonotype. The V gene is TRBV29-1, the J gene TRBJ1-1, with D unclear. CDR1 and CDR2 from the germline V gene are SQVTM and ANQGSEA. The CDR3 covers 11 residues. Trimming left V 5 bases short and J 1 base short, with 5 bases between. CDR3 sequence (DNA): TGCAGCGTTAGAGGGAACACTGAAGCTTTCTTT. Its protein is CSVRGNTEAFF. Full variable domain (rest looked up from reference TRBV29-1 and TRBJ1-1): SAVISQKPSRDICQRGTSLTIQCQVDSQVTMMFWYRQQPGQSLTLIATANQGSEATYESGFVIDKFPISRPNLTFSTLTVSNMSPEDSSIYLCSVRGNTEAFFGQGTRLTVV.

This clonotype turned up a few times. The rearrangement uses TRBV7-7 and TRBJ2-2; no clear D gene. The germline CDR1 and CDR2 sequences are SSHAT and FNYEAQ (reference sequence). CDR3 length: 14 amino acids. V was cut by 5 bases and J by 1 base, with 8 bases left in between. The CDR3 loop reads CASSPGQNTGELFF. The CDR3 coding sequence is TGTGCCAGCAGCCCCGGGCAGAACACCGGGGAGCTGTTTTTT.

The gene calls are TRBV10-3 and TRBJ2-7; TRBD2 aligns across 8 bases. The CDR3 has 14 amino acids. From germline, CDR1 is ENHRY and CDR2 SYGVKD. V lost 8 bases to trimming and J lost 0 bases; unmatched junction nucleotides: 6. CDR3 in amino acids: CAIRGGPSSYEQYF. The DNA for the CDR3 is TGTGCCATCCGGGGGGGTCCAAGCTCCTACGAGCAGTACTTC.

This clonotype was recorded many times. The CDR3 DNA reads as TGTGCCAGCAGCGTCGGAAGCTCCTACAATGAGCAGTTCTTC. Translation: CASSVGSSYNEQFF. This chain links TRBV9 with TRBJ2-1, with D unclear. CDR1 and CDR2 (germline): SGDLS, YYNGEE. This CDR3 has 14 amino acids. The V and J ends lost 2 bases and 0 bases respectively, with 6 bases between them.

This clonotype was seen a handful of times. The CDR3 region has the DNA TGTGCCATCAAAGGGGCCTCCTCCTACGAGCAGTACTTC. This gives the protein CAIKGASSYEQYF. The gene calls are TRBV10-3 and TRBJ2-7; tentatively, D is TRBD1 (5 bases). With 7 bases removed from V and 0 bases from J, the gap between germline ends came to 10 bases. Looked up from germline, CDR1 is ENHRY and CDR2 is SYGVKD. This CDR3 region has 13 residues.

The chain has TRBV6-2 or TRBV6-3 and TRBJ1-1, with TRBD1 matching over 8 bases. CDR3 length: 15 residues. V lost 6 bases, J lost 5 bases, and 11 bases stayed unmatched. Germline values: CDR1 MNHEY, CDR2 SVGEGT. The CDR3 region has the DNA TGTGCCAGCAGCCCAGCCGGCAGGGGGCGAACTGAAGCTTTCTTT. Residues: CASSPAGRGRTEAFF.

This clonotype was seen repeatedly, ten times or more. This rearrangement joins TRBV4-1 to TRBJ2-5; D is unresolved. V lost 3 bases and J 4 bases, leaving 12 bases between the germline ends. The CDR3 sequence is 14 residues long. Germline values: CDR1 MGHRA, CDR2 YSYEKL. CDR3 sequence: CASSHPAKRETQYF. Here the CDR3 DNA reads TGCGCCAGCAGCCATCCAGCGAAACGAGAGACCCAGTACTTC.

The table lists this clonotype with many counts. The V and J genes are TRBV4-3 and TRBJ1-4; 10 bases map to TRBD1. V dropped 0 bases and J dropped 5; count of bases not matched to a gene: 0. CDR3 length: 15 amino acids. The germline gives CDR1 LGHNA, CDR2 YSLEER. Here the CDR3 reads CASSQEGQGNEKLFF. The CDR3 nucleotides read TGCGCCAGCAGCCAAGAGGGACAGGGGAATGAAAAACTGTTTTTT.

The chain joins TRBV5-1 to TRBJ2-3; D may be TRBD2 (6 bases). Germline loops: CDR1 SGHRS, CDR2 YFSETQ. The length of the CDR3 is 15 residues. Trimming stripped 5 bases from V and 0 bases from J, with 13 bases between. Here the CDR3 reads CASRGGDYSTDTQYF. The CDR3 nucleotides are TGCGCCAGCAGGGGGGGTGACTACAGCACAGATACGCAGTATTTT.

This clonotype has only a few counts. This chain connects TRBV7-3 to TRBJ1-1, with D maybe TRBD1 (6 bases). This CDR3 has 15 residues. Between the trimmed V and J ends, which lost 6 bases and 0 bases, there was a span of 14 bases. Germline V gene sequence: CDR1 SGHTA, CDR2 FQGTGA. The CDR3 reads CASSRKGGVNTEAFF. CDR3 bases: TGTGCCAGCAGTCGGAAGGGGGGGGTGAACACTGAAGCTTTCTTT.

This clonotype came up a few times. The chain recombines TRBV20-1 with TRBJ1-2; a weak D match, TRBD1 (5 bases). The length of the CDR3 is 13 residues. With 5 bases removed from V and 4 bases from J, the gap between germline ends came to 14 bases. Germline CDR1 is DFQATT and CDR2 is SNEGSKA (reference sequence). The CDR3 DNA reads TGCAGTGCTGCGGATACAGGTTCCTATGGCTACACCTTC. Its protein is CSAADTGSYGYTF.

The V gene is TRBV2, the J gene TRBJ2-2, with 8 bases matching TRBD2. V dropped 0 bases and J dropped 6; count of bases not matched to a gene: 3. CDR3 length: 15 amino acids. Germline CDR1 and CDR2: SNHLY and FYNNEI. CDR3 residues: CASSEAGGGSGELFF. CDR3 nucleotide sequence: TGTGCCAGCAGTGAAGCCGGGGGGGGGTCCGGGGAGCTGTTTTTT. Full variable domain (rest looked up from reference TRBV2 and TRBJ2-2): EPEVTQTPSHQVTQMGQEVILRCVPISNHLYFYWYRQILGQKVEFLVSFYNNEISEKSEIFDDQFSVERPDGSNFTLKIRSTKLEDSAMYFCASSEAGGGSGELFFGEGSRLTVL.

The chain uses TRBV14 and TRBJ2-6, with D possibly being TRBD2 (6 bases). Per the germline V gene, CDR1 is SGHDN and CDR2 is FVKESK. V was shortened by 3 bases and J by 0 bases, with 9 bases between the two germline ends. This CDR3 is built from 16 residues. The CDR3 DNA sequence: TGTGCCAGCAGCCACCGAGCGGGCTCTGGGGCCAACGTCCTGACTTTC. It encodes CASSHRAGSGANVLTF.

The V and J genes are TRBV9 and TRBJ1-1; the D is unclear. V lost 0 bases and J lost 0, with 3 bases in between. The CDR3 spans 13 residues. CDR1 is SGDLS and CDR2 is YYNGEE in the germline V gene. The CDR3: CASSVAVNTEAFF. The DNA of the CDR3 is TGTGCCAGCAGCGTAGCGGTGAACACTGAAGCTTTCTTT.

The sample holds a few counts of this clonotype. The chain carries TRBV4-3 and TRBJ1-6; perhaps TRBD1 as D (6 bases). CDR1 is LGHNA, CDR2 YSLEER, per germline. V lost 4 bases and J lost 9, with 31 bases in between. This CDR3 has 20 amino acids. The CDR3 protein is CASSPKLATNQGSRSSPLHF. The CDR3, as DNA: TGCGCCAGCAGCCCGAAGCTTGCTACAAATCAGGGGTCTCGGAGTTCACCCCTCCACTTT.

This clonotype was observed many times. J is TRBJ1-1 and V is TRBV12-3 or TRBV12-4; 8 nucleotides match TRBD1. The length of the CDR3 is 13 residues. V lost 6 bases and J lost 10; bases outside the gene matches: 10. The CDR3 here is CASSITTGDRAFF. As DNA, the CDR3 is TGTGCCAGCAGCATTACGACAGGGGATCGAGCTTTCTTT.

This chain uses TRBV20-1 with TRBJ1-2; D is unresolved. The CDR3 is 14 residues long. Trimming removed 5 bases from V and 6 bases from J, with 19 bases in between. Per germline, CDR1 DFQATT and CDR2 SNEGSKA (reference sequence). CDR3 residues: CSAQPGRGANGYTF. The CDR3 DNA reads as TGCAGTGCTCAGCCGGGAAGAGGAGCCAATGGCTACACCTTC.

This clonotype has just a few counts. As DNA, the CDR3 is TGTGCCAGCCGTACTGAGGGGTTGAACACCGGGGAGCTGTTTTTT. This codes for CASRTEGLNTGELFF. The chain recombines TRBV7-2 with TRBJ2-2; possibly TRBD1 or TRBD2 for D (5 bases each). V was cut by 8 bases and J by 1 base, with 14 bases left in between. Germline lookup yields CDR1 SGHTA and CDR2 FQGNSA. This CDR3 is 15 amino acids long.

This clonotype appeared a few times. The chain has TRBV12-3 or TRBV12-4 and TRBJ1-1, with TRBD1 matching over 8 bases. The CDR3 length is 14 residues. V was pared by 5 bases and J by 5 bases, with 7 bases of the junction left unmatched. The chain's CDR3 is CASSKTGDRTEAFF. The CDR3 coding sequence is TGTGCCAGCAGTAAGACAGGGGATCGGACTGAAGCTTTCTTT.

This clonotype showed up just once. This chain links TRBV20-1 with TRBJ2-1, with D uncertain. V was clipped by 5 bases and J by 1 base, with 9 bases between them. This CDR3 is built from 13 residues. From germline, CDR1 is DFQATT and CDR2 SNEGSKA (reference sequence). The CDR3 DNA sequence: TGCAGTGCTCCCCCCCCTTCCTACAATGAGCAGTTCTTC. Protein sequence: CSAPPPSYNEQFF.

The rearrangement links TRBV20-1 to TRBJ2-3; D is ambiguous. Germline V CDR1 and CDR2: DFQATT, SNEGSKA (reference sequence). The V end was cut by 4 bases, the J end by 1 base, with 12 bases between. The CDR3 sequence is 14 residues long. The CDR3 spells CSATIGGGTDTQYF. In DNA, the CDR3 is TGCAGTGCTACTATTGGTGGGGGCACAGATACGCAGTATTTT.

The CDR3 is CATSDLGTSVYNEQFF. CDR3 bases: TGTGCCACCAGTGATTTGGGGACTAGCGTCTACAATGAGCAGTTCTTC. The V call is TRBV24-1, the J call TRBJ2-1; TRBD2 aligns across 10 bases. V lost 0 bases to trimming and J lost 3 bases; unmatched junction nucleotides: 1. The CDR3 runs 16 residues. In germline, CDR1 is KGHDR, CDR2 SFDVKD.

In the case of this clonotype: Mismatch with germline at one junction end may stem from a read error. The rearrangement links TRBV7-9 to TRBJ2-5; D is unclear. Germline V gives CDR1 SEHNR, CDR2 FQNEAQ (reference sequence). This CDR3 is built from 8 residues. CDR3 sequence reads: CASSLGNF. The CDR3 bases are TGTGCCAGCAGCTTAGGGAACTTC.

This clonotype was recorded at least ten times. The CDR3 region is CASSQAGTGELFF. Written as DNA, the CDR3 is TGTGCCAGCAGCCAAGCGGGAACCGGGGAGCTGTTTTTT. The gene calls are TRBV3-1 and TRBJ2-2; perhaps TRBD2 as D (5 bases). The V end lost 1 base, the J end lost 5 bases, and 5 bases lay between the germline ends. CDR1 and CDR2 (germline): LGHDT, YNNKEL (reference sequence). The length of the CDR3 is 13 residues. The entire variable domain, with the rest obtained from reference TRBV3-1 and TRBJ2-2, is as follows: DTAVSQTPKYLVTQMGNDKSIKCEQNLGHDTMYWYKQDSKKFLKIMFSYNNKELIINETVPNRFSPKSPDKAHLNLHINSLELGDSAVYFCASSQAGTGELFFGEGSRLTVL.